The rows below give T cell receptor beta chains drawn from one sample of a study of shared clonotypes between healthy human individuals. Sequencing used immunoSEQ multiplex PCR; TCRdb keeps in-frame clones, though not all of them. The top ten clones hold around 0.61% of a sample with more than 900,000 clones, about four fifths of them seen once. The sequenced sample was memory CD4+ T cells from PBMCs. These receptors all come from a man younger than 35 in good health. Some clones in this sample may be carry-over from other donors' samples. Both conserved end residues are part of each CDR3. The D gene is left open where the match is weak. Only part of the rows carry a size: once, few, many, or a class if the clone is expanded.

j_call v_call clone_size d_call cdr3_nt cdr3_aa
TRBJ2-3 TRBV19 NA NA TGTGCCACTCAGGGCCCCGTAGATACGCAGTATTTT CATQGPVDTQYF
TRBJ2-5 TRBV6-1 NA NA TGTGCCAGCAGTGGCCTTTGGGCAGAATACCAAGAGACCCAGTACTTC CASSGLWAEYQETQYF
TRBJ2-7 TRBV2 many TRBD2 TGTGCCAGCGTCGCGGGACTAGCGTACGAGCAGTACTTC CASVAGLAYEQYF
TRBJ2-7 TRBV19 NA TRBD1 TGTGCCAGTAGGGGACAGGGGGCGTCCTACGAGCAGTACTTC CASRGQGASYEQYF
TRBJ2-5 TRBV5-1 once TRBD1 TGCGCCAGCAGCTTGGAGGGACAGGGTAGTCCCCAGTACTTC CASSLEGQGSPQYF
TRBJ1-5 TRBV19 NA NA TGTGCCAGTAGTATAGTAGGGCAGGGGTGGAATCAGCCCCAGCATTTT CASSIVGQGWNQPQHF
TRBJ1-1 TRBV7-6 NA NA TGTGCCAGCAGCTTAGCGGCCAGGATGCCCACTGAAGCTTTCTTT CASSLAARMPTEAFF
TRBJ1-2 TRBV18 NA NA TGTGCCAGCTCACCCCCCGATGGGGACCGCTATGGCTACACCTTC CASSPPDGDRYGYTF
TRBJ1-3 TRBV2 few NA TGTGCCAGCATGATTGAGGGAATCTCTGGAAACACCATATATTTT CASMIEGISGNTIYF
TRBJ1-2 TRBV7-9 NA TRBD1 TGTGCCAGCAGCCAGGGGGTTCAAGGCTACACCTTC CASSQGVQGYTF
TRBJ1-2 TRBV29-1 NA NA TGCAGCGTTGATCTTAACATAAACTCTGGCTACACCTTC CSVDLNINSGYTF
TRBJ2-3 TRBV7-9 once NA TGTGCCAGCAACCAGGGGAGCCGGACGACAGATACGCAGTATTTT CASNQGSRTTDTQYF
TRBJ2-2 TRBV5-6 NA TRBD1 TGTGCCAGCAGCTTGGTCAGGGGGTACAAAGGAACCGGGGAGCTGTTTTTT CASSLVRGYKGTGELFF
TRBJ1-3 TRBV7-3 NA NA TGTGCCAGCAGCTTAACGGCATCTGGTTCGGGAAACACCATATATTTT CASSLTASGSGNTIYF
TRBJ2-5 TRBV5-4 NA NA TGTGCCAGCAGCCCTGTCAATGGGGGAACCCAAGAGACCCAGTACTTC CASSPVNGGTQETQYF
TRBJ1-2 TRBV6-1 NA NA TGTGCCAGCAGTGAACCGGGTTTTCACTATGGCTACACCTTC CASSEPGFHYGYTF
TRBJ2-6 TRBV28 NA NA TGTGCCAGCAGCCTTTTTTCTAGGGCCAACGTCCTGACTTTC CASSLFSRANVLTF
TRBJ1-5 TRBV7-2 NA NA TGTGCCAGCAGCTTATCGGGGGCGAATCAGCCCCAGCATTTT CASSLSGANQPQHF
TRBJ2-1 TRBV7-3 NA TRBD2 TGTGCCAGCAGCTTAAAGACTAGCGGGACACTTAACCATGAGCAGTTCTTC CASSLKTSGTLNHEQFF
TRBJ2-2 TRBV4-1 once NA TGCGCCAGCAGCCAAGAACCCAGGGAGGCCGCCGGGGAGCTGTTTTTT CASSQEPREAAGELFF
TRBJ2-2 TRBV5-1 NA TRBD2 TGCGCCAGCAGCACCCTAGCGGTGGGTACCGGGGAGCTGTTTTTT CASSTLAVGTGELFF
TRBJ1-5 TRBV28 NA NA TGTGCCAGCAGTTTTTCTATCGCGGTCGGGCAGCCCCAGCATTTT CASSFSIAVGQPQHF